This passage covers 2 T cell receptor beta chains from one sample sequenced in a study of neoadjuvant anti-PD-1 for oral cavity cancer. The time point was: after neoadjuvant nivolumab, at surgical resection. Clones were read by immunoSEQ multiplex PCR, and TCRdb kept only the in-frame ones, dropping some. The sample lists about 14,000 clones; about 74% were seen once. Source: PBMCs, taken after nivolumab (anti-PD-1) treatment. The receptors stem from a person aged 35-80 years with oral cavity squamous cell carcinoma.

The J gene is TRBJ2-1, the V gene TRBV5-1, with D tentatively TRBD1 or TRBD2 (5 bases each). Germline V CDR1 and CDR2: SGHRS, YFSETQ. The V end lost 4 bases, the J end lost 7 bases, and 18 bases lay between the germline ends. The CDR3 runs 15 residues. Here the CDR3 DNA reads TGCGCCAGCAGCACCGGGGTTCAGGGCCTGAATGAGCAGTTCTTC. Protein sequence: CASSTGVQGLNEQFF.

V and J are TRBV6-1 and TRBJ1-4; no clear D. The CDR3 runs 13 residues. The V end was cut by 10 bases, the J end by 8 bases, with 17 bases between. Germline assignment: CDR1 MNHNS and CDR2 SASEGT. The CDR3 region is CATIPQVGEKLFF. The CDR3 DNA is TGTGCCACCATCCCACAAGTAGGGGAAAAACTGTTTTTT.